This is a list of T cell receptor beta chains from one sample in a study of patients and donors after allogeneic stem cell transplantation. TCRdb passed the RT-PCR reads through MiXCR, listing each CDR3 protein once. Of fewer than 3,000 distinct CDR3 sequences listed, roughly a fifth are singletons. The sample comprised blood, either unsorted or a sorted T cell fraction (not recorded which). These receptors were obtained from a human donor who was either an allogeneic HSCT recipient or a stem cell or donor lymphocyte infusion donor (not recorded which). It is not recorded whose cells these are; they may come from a transplant donor. Each CDR3 is given with its conserved first and last residue.

cdr3_aa	v_call	j_call
CASSQDRPSGYTF	TRBV4-3	TRBJ1-2
CASSPGQRNTEAFF	TRBV5-1	TRBJ1-1
CASSLDRQAYEQYF	TRBV11-2	TRBJ2-7
CASRTNEQFF	TRBV19	TRBJ2-1
CASSRDTPLDEQYF	TRBV18	TRBJ2-7
CASSLDVGWGTQYF	TRBV5-1	TRBJ2-5
CASSLTGTGEGEQYF	TRBV7-6	TRBJ2-7
CSARDFGQDTSYGYTF	TRBV20-1	TRBJ1-2
CASSLSFRGTDTQYF	TRBV7-7	TRBJ2-3
CASSFYSARVIGSPLHF	TRBV27	TRBJ1-6
CASSLQETQYF	TRBV12-3/TRBV12-4	TRBJ2-5
CASSSQGTGSPLHF	TRBV5-1	TRBJ1-6
CSVEQGNTEAFF	TRBV29-1	TRBJ1-1
CASSYSQAPYGYTF	TRBV6-5	TRBJ1-2
CASSEFQTDTQYF	TRBV2	TRBJ2-3
CSAENFLTQETQYF	TRBV20-1	TRBJ2-5
CSGINTGELFF	TRBV29-1	TRBJ2-2
CASSFGSFPSTDTQYF	TRBV5-1	TRBJ2-3
CASSVDGTDTQYF	TRBV5-1	TRBJ2-3
CASSSLRGGTEAFF	TRBV27	TRBJ1-1
CASSLSLVNNEQFF	TRBV7-3	TRBJ2-1
CASSKHETGTGKVYEQYF	TRBV6-5	TRBJ2-7
CASSLNLGLLDNEQFF	TRBV7-9	TRBJ2-1
CSARPGEGAEQYF	TRBV20-1	TRBJ2-7
CATSYRGYTDTQYF	TRBV24-1	TRBJ2-3
CASTLDGEQFF	TRBV5-1	TRBJ2-1
CASSDRGIDYGYTF	TRBV5-4	TRBJ1-2
CASRDSGTNEQFF	TRBV19	TRBJ2-1
CASRLDTDTQYF	TRBV5-4	TRBJ2-3
CASSHRGQVPTEAFF	TRBV11-2	TRBJ1-1
CASSLLASGGAGEQYF	TRBV27	TRBJ2-7
CASTKDPGLVGGEFF	TRBV27	TRBJ2-1
CASSLAPQGSRYF	TRBV7-2	TRBJ2-7
CAWSKGGPVEAFF	TRBV30	TRBJ1-1
CASSLLHGADTQYF	TRBV5-5	TRBJ2-3
CGGGQTSYEQYF	TRBV2	TRBJ2-7
CASSTPGTGYGYTF	TRBV28	TRBJ1-2
CSVSQGRSTEAFF	TRBV29-1	TRBJ1-1
CASSLIPQETQYF	TRBV5-1	TRBJ2-5
CASSFGYEQYF	TRBV5-6	TRBJ2-7
CASSPHDQGEAFF	TRBV9	TRBJ1-1
CASSFAADTQYF	TRBV12-3/TRBV12-4	TRBJ2-3
CASSQGNYGYTF	TRBV5-5	TRBJ1-2
CASSEQGRADTQYF	TRBV2	TRBJ2-3
CASSHTGLLNEQFF	TRBV4-3	TRBJ2-1
CAISESEKGTGELFF	TRBV10-3	TRBJ2-2
CASSRTGTDTQYF	TRBV7-9	TRBJ2-3
CASSSGLAGGHADTQYF	TRBV5-1	TRBJ2-3
CSAQGTDTQYF	TRBV20-1	TRBJ2-3
CASTGTSYEQYF	TRBV2	TRBJ2-7
CASNLGTGFYGYTF	TRBV2	TRBJ1-2
CASSIVALQGTGELFF	TRBV19	TRBJ2-2